The rows below give T cell receptor beta chains drawn from one sample of a study of T cells in Graves' hyperthyroidism and ophthalmopathy. TCRdb redid the calling of the multiplex PCR reads with MiXCR, one entry per CDR3 protein. In the table there are fewer than 550,000 distinct CDR3 sequences, approximately 25% of which are singletons. The sample consisted of blood. All receptors derive from a woman aged 25 to 39 with Graves' ophthalmopathy. CDR3s include the opening cysteine and the closing phenylalanine or tryptophan. The D gene is left open where the match is weak. Only some rows state a clone size, as once, few, many or a class for expanded clones.

j_gene,d_gene,abundance,v_gene,CDR3aa,CDR3nt
TRBJ2-5,TRBD1,many,TRBV6-2/TRBV6-3,CASRLGQGLQTQYF,TGTGCCAGCAGGCTCGGACAGGGGTTGCAGACCCAGTACTTC
TRBJ2-2,-,-,TRBV5-1,CASSLGGARLVLFF,TGCGCCAGCAGCTTGGGCGGCGCCCGACTCGTGCTGTTTTTT
TRBJ2-2,-,few,TRBV28,CASSTPVLRGTNTGELFF,TGTGCCAGCAGTACCCCAGTTTTGCGGGGAACGAACACCGGGGAGCTGTTTTTT
TRBJ2-5,-,many,TRBV7-8,CASSRVGGLQETQYF,TGTGCCAGCAGCCGTGTCGGGGGTCTCCAAGAGACCCAGTACTTC
TRBJ1-1,TRBD1,-,TRBV20-1,CSADRDNTEAFF,TGCAGTGCTGACAGGGATAACACTGAAGCTTTCTTT
TRBJ1-2,-,-,TRBV4-1,CASSQETSGPYGYTF,TGCGCCAGCAGCCAAGAGACTTCGGGCCCCTATGGCTACACCTTC
TRBJ2-5,TRBD2,many,TRBV20-1,CSARDPGGSGQETQYF,TGCAGTGCTAGAGATCCCGGGGGGTCGGGTCAAGAGACCCAGTACTTC
TRBJ2-5,TRBD2,many,TRBV4-2,CASVPPSGGAETQYF,TGTGCCAGCGTGCCACCTAGCGGGGGGGCAGAGACCCAGTACTTC
TRBJ2-5,-,-,TRBV28,CASNPTGGMTQYF,TGTGCCAGCAACCCGACAGGTGGGATGACCCAGTACTTC
TRBJ1-5,TRBD1,once,TRBV30,CAWSTGQGNQPQHF,TGTGCCTGGAGTACGGGACAGGGCAATCAGCCCCAGCATTTT
TRBJ2-6,TRBD1,-,TRBV2,CASSGTGPSGANVLTF,TGTGCCAGCAGCGGGACAGGGCCCTCTGGGGCCAACGTCCTGACTTTC
TRBJ2-2,-,few,TRBV6-1,CASSDQRDTGELFF,TGTGCCAGCAGTGACCAAAGGGACACCGGGGAGCTGTTTTTT
TRBJ1-1,TRBD1,many,TRBV20-1,CSASTGGAGTEAFF,TGCAGTGCATCCACAGGGGGCGCGGGCACTGAAGCTTTCTTT
TRBJ2-5,-,-,TRBV9,CASSVGWARREETQYF,TGTGCCAGCAGCGTAGGGTGGGCCCGGAGAGAGGAGACCCAGTACTTC
TRBJ1-2,TRBD1,-,TRBV10-3,CAIRGQGSNYGYTF,TGTGCCATCAGGGGACAGGGGAGCAACTATGGCTACACCTTC
TRBJ2-7,-,once,TRBV20-1,CSAMDTVLYEQYF,TGCAGTGCTATGGACACCGTCCTCTACGAGCAGTACTTC
TRBJ1-1,-,-,TRBV10-3,CAISELVRDTEAFF,TGTGCCATCAGTGAGTTGGTTAGGGACACTGAAGCTTTCTTT
TRBJ2-1,TRBD2,many,TRBV28,CASRFRLAAPNEQFF,TGTGCCAGCAGATTCCGACTAGCGGCACCCAATGAGCAGTTCTTC
TRBJ2-5,-,-,TRBV4-1,CASSRFTGEQETQYF,TGCGCCAGCAGCCGATTTACCGGGGAACAAGAGACCCAGTACTTC
TRBJ1-5,-,-,TRBV2,CASSAQGLYGNQPQHF,TGTGCCAGCTCAGCGCAGGGCTTATATGGCAATCAGCCCCAGCATTTT
TRBJ1-1,-,many,TRBV19,CASSIRTSEAFF,TGTGCCAGTAGTATTAGGACGTCTGAAGCTTTCTTT
TRBJ2-7,-,-,TRBV28,CASRRGGPSYEQYF,TGTGCCAGCAGGAGGGGCGGCCCATCCTACGAGCAGTACTTC
TRBJ1-2,-,many,TRBV6-1,CASSEGPLTNYGYTF,TGTGCCAGCAGTGAAGGTCCACTTACTAACTATGGCTACACCTTC
TRBJ1-1,-,-,TRBV7-6,CASSLGLEFRSTEAFF,TGTGCCAGCAGCTTAGGTCTGGAGTTTAGGAGCACTGAAGCTTTCTTT
TRBJ2-7,TRBD1,many,TRBV2,CASSTAQGASYEQYF,TGTGCCAGCAGCACGGCACAGGGGGCCTCCTACGAGCAGTACTTC
TRBJ1-2,-,few,TRBV7-9,CASSSDTTEGYTF,TGTGCCAGCAGCTCGGACACCACGGAGGGCTACACCTTC
TRBJ1-1,-,many,TRBV6-5,CASSYSGTMNTEAFF,TGTGCCAGCAGTTACTCAGGTACAATGAACACTGAAGCTTTCTTT
TRBJ2-5,-,many,TRBV6-5,CASSIQREETQYF,TGTGCCAGCAGTATACAGAGGGAAGAGACCCAGTACTTC
TRBJ1-2,TRBD1,many,TRBV24-1,CATSDQDRGGYGYTF,TGTGCCACCAGTGACCAGGACAGGGGCGGCTATGGCTACACCTTC
TRBJ2-3,-,-,TRBV2,CASSNLGYATDTQYF,TGTGCCAGCAGCAACCTTGGTTATGCCACAGATACGCAGTATTTT
TRBJ2-7,TRBD2,-,TRBV15,CASRGTSGGSYEQYF,TGTGCCAGCAGGGGGACTAGCGGGGGCTCCTACGAGCAGTACTTC
TRBJ2-7,-,once,TRBV6-5,CASSYSKTRWSSYEQYF,TGTGCCAGCAGTTACTCGAAGACAAGGTGGAGCTCCTACGAGCAGTACTTC
TRBJ2-5,-,-,TRBV3-1,CASSQEDPLLTRFKETQYF,TGTGCCAGCAGCCAAGAAGATCCCCTCCTCACTAGATTCAAAGAGACCCAGTACTTC
TRBJ1-1,-,many,TRBV7-2,CASSFLGAEAFF,TGTGCCAGCAGCTTTTTGGGGGCTGAAGCTTTCTTT
TRBJ2-5,TRBD1,many,TRBV7-2,CASTTDRGETQYF,TGTGCCAGCACGACCGACAGGGGAGAGACCCAGTACTTC
TRBJ2-7,TRBD1,-,TRBV6-2/TRBV6-3,CASSLARTGSYEQCF,TGTGCCAGCAGCTTGGCCCGGACAGGGTCCTACGAGCAATGCTTC
TRBJ2-5,TRBD2,many,TRBV18,CASSQAGKETQYF,TGTGCCAGCTCACAAGCGGGGAAGGAGACCCAGTACTTC
TRBJ1-5,-,-,TRBV6-2/TRBV6-3,CASSYSRGRQNQPQHF,TGTGCCAGCAGTTACTCGAGGGGGAGGCAGAATCAGCCCCAGCATTTT
TRBJ2-7,-,few,TRBV11-2,CASSLASLFSYEQYF,TGTGCCAGCAGCTTAGCATCTCTGTTCTCCTACGAGCAGTACTTC
TRBJ2-2,-,many,TRBV24-1,CATSEQGRRAGELFF,TGTGCCACCAGTGAGCAGGGGCGCCGGGCCGGGGAGCTGTTTTTT
TRBJ2-5,TRBD2,many,TRBV10-1,CASSDGTIPRLGQETQYF,TGCGCCAGCAGTGACGGGACTATCCCCCGCTTAGGTCAAGAGACCCAGTACTTC
TRBJ2-7,-,many,TRBV9,CASSKITGREQYF,TGTGCCAGCAGCAAAATTACAGGGCGAGAGCAGTACTTC
TRBJ1-1,-,many,TRBV20-1,CSAPPRGTEAFF,TGCAGTGCCCCTCCTAGAGGGACTGAAGCTTTCTTT
TRBJ2-7,-,-,TRBV19,CASSFQTDYEQYF,TGTGCCAGTAGTTTTCAGACGGACTACGAGCAGTACTTC